The TCR beta chain under discussion was sequenced for a study of shared clonotypes between healthy human individuals. Study information: Donors had three CD4 naive, three CD4 memory, two CD8 naive and one CD8 memory plate apiece.

A split of CD4+ cells into CD45RA+ naive and CD45RA-negative memory subsets was performed. Assay execution took place at the deep level. The authors split each subset's genomic DNA evenly across several immunoSEQ plates. Assay: immunoSEQ multiplex PCR; the TCRdb copy retains only in-frame clones and omits some. The repertoire holds approximately 2,300,000 clones, with roughly 90% as singletons. CDR3 length: 13 amino acids. After removal of 5 bases from V and 5 bases from J, the junction contained 5 bases not matched to a gene. From germline, CDR1 is MNHEY and CDR2 SVGAGI. The specimen was naive CD4+ T cells from PBMCs. Subset described: CD45RA+ positively selected. The sequence derives from a young man in good health. Some clones in this sample may be carry-over from other donors' samples. This sequence joins TRBV6-5 and TRBJ2-7, with 8 nucleotides matching TRBD1. CDR3 sequence: CASSEDREDEQYF. For the CDR3, the DNA is TGTGCCAGCAGTGAGGACAGGGAGGACGAGCAGTACTTC.